The T cell receptor beta chain described here comes from a study of identical twins listed by TCRdb under 2016. Notes on the research overall: To test whether fetal clonotypes persist, this study deep-sequenced TCR alpha and beta repertoires from monozygotic twins, from unrelated adults of various ages, and from cord blood. Replicate twin experiments were performed at different times using different library preparation protocols to rule out contamination. The paper's findings and limits, for the study overall: Fewer insertions were carried by abundant cord blood beta clonotypes, a similar but weaker trend appeared in young adult naive repertoires, and no such trend appeared in memory repertoires. Excess twin sharing in beta out-of-frame sequences was weaker because fewer shared sequences lowered the signal-to-noise ratio. Out-of-frame TCR alpha sharing in monozygotic twins was systematically underestimated by recombination models, whereas sharing between unrelated individuals was in agreement with the recombination models. Because the same donors could not be followed over many years, the conclusions relied on cross-sectional statistical analysis. Invariant T cells such as MAIT and iNKT could partly confound zero-insertion analyses, although diverse VJ usage argued against such confounding for most clonotypes. Out-of-frame TCR alpha sequences shared between twins showed an excess of low generation-probability sequences compared with coincidental sharing between unrelated individuals.

Ten or more counts support this clonotype. Its antigen is currently not known. Base qualities are not recorded, but no much larger clone differs from it by a single base. Only healthy Caucasian donors were included. Miltenyi CD45RO+ enrichment and human naive T-cell isolation kits were used to isolate memory (CD45RO+) and naive T cells from PBMC. Library preparation used 5' RACE. This sample was sequenced with an Illumina HiSeq 2000. Template switching added a universal primer binding site, and the final cDNA carried a unique molecular identifier that allowed TCR cDNA molecules to be counted accurately. Specific primers in the conserved constant-segment region were used to synthesize first-strand cDNA for TCR alpha and beta chains. To control for contamination, every cDNA library was double barcoded, receiving both a SMART-Mk sample barcode and Illumina barcodes. TruSeq adapter sequences and Illumina sample barcodes were added in two successive PCR steps. Sequencing of the TCR alpha and beta cDNA libraries was done on the Illumina HiSeq platform using custom primers. The published analysis was carried out like this. Raw reads were processed with MiGEC to extract unique molecular identifiers, and MiXCR was used to determine CDR3 positions. Recombination models were inferred per individual with the repgenHMM and IGoR tools using an EM algorithm. The analysis of shared clonotypes was done with the tcR package in R, with sharing normalized by the product of cloneset sizes. To study raw recombination without the effects of thymic and clonal selection, out-of-frame nonproductive sequences were analyzed. TCRdb took the public reads, trimmed them with fastp at Q25, ran MiXCR for clone calling and kept in-frame beta chains. Each CDR3 protein appears once, grouped with its most common genes and DNA. TCRdb assigned the V and J calls; the authors' analysis was not used. Counted in this sample were approximately 150,000 distinct CDR3 sequences; roughly 3.2% of them appeared once. The ten largest clones represent 7% to 10% of the sample.

From the germline V gene, CDR1 is SGHRS and CDR2 is YFSETQ. Reading from cysteine to phenylalanine, the CDR3 counts 15 amino acids. Left in the record is the CDR3 DNA by itself, 45 bases read in frame from the first base. V is reduced by 7 bases and J by 7 bases, leaving a spacing of 21 bases between them. Recombination connected TRBV5-1 to TRBJ2-1; tentative D gene TRBD2, with 6 bases matching. The TCR was taken from a man between 18 and 29 years old in good health. The material sequenced was memory T cells sorted from blood. The cell subset or site label, read with the paper, signifies: CD45RO+ enriched T cells. The CDR3 has the sequence CASYRPGLGLNEQFF. The nucleotide sequence is TGCGCCAGCTACCGCCCGGGACTGGGGCTTAATGAGCAGTTCTTC.